The present T cell receptor (beta chain) was sequenced within a study of cytomegalovirus exposure and HLA in healthy donors. Study-level findings and limits: TCR beta V segments were, for the most part, productive about 87% or about 30% of the time in an earlier analysis. Follow-up analysis later connected one missense variant in DCLRE1C with trimming of TCR beta V- and J-genes.

As concerns this clone: Its matching antigen is unknown.

The CDR3 is made up of 15 amino acids. The germline V gene has CDR1 LNHDA and CDR2 SQIVND (reference sequence). The ends were cut back, 3 bases at V and 3 bases at J, with 15 bases in the middle. In nominal health when sampled, donors likely had unrecorded immune exposures nonetheless. Use of 60 Vbeta and 13 Jbeta primers characterized the PCR. Profiling relied on immunoSEQ multiplex PCR, and the TCRdb table lists in-frame clones only, not all of them. The sample lists fewer than 350,000 clones; 70% to 90% were seen once. Specimen: PBMCs. The chain combines TRBV19 with TRBJ2-7, with no clear D. This clonotype was obtained from a woman aged 18-30 years in good health and CMV-seronegative. The CDR3 is CASSMTERAYYEQYF. The DNA of the CDR3 is TGTGCCAGTAGTATGACGGAGAGAGCGTACTACGAGCAGTACTTC. Drawing the rest from reference TRBV19 and TRBJ2-7, the complete variable domain is DGGITQSPKYLFRKEGQNVTLSCEQNLNHDAMYWYRQDPGQGLRLIYYSQIVNDFQKGDIAEGYSVSREKKESFPLTVTSAQKNPTAFYLCASSMTERAYYEQYFGPGTRLTVT.